This T cell receptor (beta chain) stems from a study of T cell responses to AZD1222 COVID-19 vaccine. Germline loops: CDR1 MDHEN, CDR2 SYDVKM. There are 17 residues in the CDR3. V lost 5 bases, J lost 1 base, and 12 bases stayed unmatched. Repertoires were generated with immunoSEQ multiplex PCR, while TCRdb's copy carries only in-frame clones and drops some. The table records 130,000 to 150,000 clones, 75% to 95% of them present only once. Only a few counts were recorded for this clone. This sample comprised peripheral blood, obtained on day 0 of AZD1222 vaccination. The chain employs TRBV28 and TRBJ2-3; TRBD1 agrees at 7 bases. This TCR came from an adult in good health. The CDR3 loop is CASSLGTASVGTDTQYF. The CDR3 DNA follows: TGTGCCAGCAGTCTTGGGACAGCATCCGTGGGCACAGATACGCAGTATTTT.